These 19 T cell receptor beta chains came from one sample sequenced in a study of regulatory T cells in long-lasting Graves disease. Arm-PCR of CDR3 regions and iRepertoire HTBI primers were used to build TCR beta libraries. TCRdb re-called the multiplex PCR reads through MiXCR, storing one row per CDR3 protein. The table has roughly 420,000 distinct CDR3 sequences, around 15% seen once; the top ten hold roughly a sixth. The time point was: newly diagnosed GD, antithyroid drugs for less than 3 months. PBMC RNA served as the TCR library source. Another study also made use of these data, one on T cells in Graves' hyperthyroidism and ophthalmopathy.

The specimen comprised peripheral blood mononuclear cells (PBMCs), sampled at new diagnosis, from a patient treated with antithyroid drugs. These receptors were taken from a woman between 45 and 65 years old with Graves disease.

The sample holds a few counts of this clonotype. CDR3 amino acids: CASSEVVLAAYNEQFF. The DNA for the CDR3 is TGTGCCAGCAGTGAAGTGGTACTAGCGGCCTACAATGAGCAGTTCTTC. V and J are TRBV6-2 or TRBV6-3 and TRBJ2-1, with TRBD2 matching 8 bases. Germline V gene lookup returns CDR1 MNHEY and CDR2 SVGEGT. The trim removed 5 bases at V and 2 bases at J, leaving 8 bases unmatched. CDR3 length: 16 amino acids.

The chain is built from TRBV5-5 and TRBJ2-7, with D possibly TRBD1 on 6 matching bases. V shed 1 base and J shed 0 bases, with 11 bases lying between them. CDR1 SGHKS and CDR2 YYEKEE come from the germline V gene (reference sequence). This CDR3 comprises 15 residues. The CDR3: CASSLRGSLSYEQYF. CDR3 DNA: TGTGCCAGCAGCTTGAGGGGGAGCCTCTCCTACGAGCAGTACTTC.

Ten or more counts support this clonotype. J is TRBJ1-1 and V is TRBV5-1; no clear D gene. This CDR3 spans 15 amino acids. Germline CDR1 reads SGHRS; CDR2 reads YFSETQ. V lost 4 bases, J lost 2 bases, and 15 bases lay in between. CDR3: CASSPLRADNTEAFF. The CDR3 DNA follows: TGCGCCAGCAGCCCCCTTCGGGCGGACAACACTGAAGCTTTCTTT.

This clonotype was observed a few times. The rearrangement links TRBV9 to TRBJ2-3; perhaps TRBD2 as D (6 bases). The germline gives CDR1 SGDLS, CDR2 YYNGEE. This CDR3 has 16 residues. V was trimmed by 0 bases and J by 2 bases, leaving 13 bases between them. CDR3 loop: CASSVAELAYTDTQYF. In DNA, the CDR3 is TGTGCCAGCAGCGTAGCTGAACTAGCCTACACAGATACGCAGTATTTT.

The chain is built from TRBV20-1 and TRBJ1-5; unclear D gene. This CDR3 region has 14 residues. V was shortened by 3 bases and J by 3 bases, with 12 bases between the two germline ends. Germline V CDR1 and CDR2: DFQATT, SNEGSKA (reference sequence). As DNA, the CDR3 is TGCAGTGCTAGGACGGGAGAGGACAATCAGCCCCAGCATTTT. This encodes CSARTGEDNQPQHF.

This clonotype has at least ten counts. V usage is TRBV7-9 and J usage is TRBJ2-1; 10 nucleotides line up with TRBD2. There are 15 residues in the CDR3. Germline V lookup: CDR1 SEHNR, CDR2 FQNEAQ (reference sequence). V gave up 1 base and J gave up 4 bases; unmatched junction bases: 1. The CDR3 loop reads CASSLVAGGYNEQFF. The CDR3 nucleotides read TGTGCCAGCAGCTTAGTAGCGGGGGGTTACAATGAGCAGTTCTTC.

This chain connects TRBV19 to TRBJ2-2; 12 positions match TRBD2. This CDR3 has 19 amino acids. From germline, CDR1 is LNHDA and CDR2 SQIVND (reference sequence). V gave up 10 bases and J gave up 6 bases; unmatched junction bases: 21. The CDR3 region is CATSILGLAGGPLSGELFF. As DNA, the CDR3 is TGTGCCACCTCAATCCTAGGGCTAGCGGGAGGGCCATTGTCCGGGGAGCTGTTTTTT. The whole variable domain, remainder taken from reference TRBV19 and TRBJ2-2, is DGGITQSPKYLFRKEGQNVTLSCEQNLNHDAMYWYRQDPGQGLRLIYYSQIVNDFQKGDIAEGYSVSREKKESFPLTVTSAQKNPTAFYLCATSILGLAGGPLSGELFFGEGSRLTVL.

In this sample, this clonotype turned up a few times. The genes are TRBV15 and TRBJ2-5; 8 bases line up with TRBD2. CDR1 LNHNV and CDR2 YYDKDF come from the germline V gene (reference sequence). V shed 0 bases, J shed 5 bases, and the junction held 14 bases outside the gene matches. The CDR3 contains 18 residues. The CDR3 DNA is TGTGCCACCAGCAGAGATAGAGTTAGCGGGACCGGTTGGGAGACCCAGTACTTC. Amino acid sequence: CATSRDRVSGTGWETQYF.

This clonotype was observed a handful of times. The chain recombines TRBV14 with TRBJ1-4, with 9 bases that match TRBD1. With 4 bases clipped from V and 4 bases from J, the junction kept 1 base outside the gene matches. Germline V lookup: CDR1 SGHDN, CDR2 FVKESK. This CDR3 contains 14 residues. DNA for the CDR3: TGTGCCAGCAGCCGGACAGGGGATAATGAAAAACTGTTTTTT. This gives the protein CASSRTGDNEKLFF. Filled out from reference TRBV14 and TRBJ1-4, the complete variable domain reads EAGVTQFPSHSVIEKGQTVTLRCDPISGHDNLYWYRRVMGKEIKFLLHFVKESKQDESGMPNNRFLAERTGGTYSTLKVQPAELEDSGVYFCASSRTGDNEKLFFGSGTQLSVL.

This clonotype has ten or more counts. The chain recombines TRBV12-3 or TRBV12-4 with TRBJ1-3; D is unresolved. V lost 9 bases to trimming and J lost 8 bases, with 17 bases between them. The CDR3 runs 13 residues. The CDR3 DNA reads as TGTGCCAGTCTTCCTCACGCCTTAGACACCATATATTTT. This translates into CASLPHALDTIYF.

This clonotype has at least ten counts. The chain combines TRBV5-4 with TRBJ2-1, with 9 bases aligning to TRBD1. The CDR3 is 14 amino acids. The V gene's germline CDR1 is SGHNT and CDR2 YYREEE (reference sequence). Losses at the gene ends were 10 bases for V and 2 bases for J; bases not matched to a gene: 7. The CDR3 loop is CAGQWDRAYNEQFF. CDR3 bases: TGTGCCGGGCAGTGGGACAGGGCCTACAATGAGCAGTTCTTC.

This CDR3 is CASSQGAGLAGEGYEQYF. Here the CDR3 DNA reads TGCGCCAGCAGCCAAGGGGCAGGACTAGCGGGAGAGGGCTACGAGCAGTACTTC. The V gene is TRBV4-1, the J gene TRBJ2-7, with TRBD2 matching over 13 bases. CDR1 is MGHRA and CDR2 is YSYEKL in the germline V gene. The CDR3 consists of 18 residues. Trimming took 1 base from V and 3 from J; bases not matched to a gene: 9.

This clonotype was seen ten or more times. This chain joins TRBV28 and TRBJ2-7; no firm D call. V was trimmed by 3 bases and J by 2 bases, leaving 5 bases between them. Germline V CDR1 and CDR2: MDHEN, SYDVKM. The CDR3 totals 12 residues. CDR3 nucleotide sequence: TGTGCCAGCAGTTTTTCCACCTACGAGCAGTACTTC. The encoded protein is CASSFSTYEQYF.

This clonotype showed up many times. This chain links TRBV6-1 with TRBJ1-3; D not resolved. Germline-derived CDR1 and CDR2 are MNHNS and SASEGT. The length of the CDR3 is 14 residues. V lost 0 bases and J lost 3, with 6 bases in between. The CDR3 region is CASSEARSGNTIYF. The CDR3 coding sequence is TGTGCCAGCAGTGAAGCGCGCAGTGGAAACACCATATATTTT.

This clonotype was counted ten times or more. V and J are TRBV11-2 and TRBJ1-2; the match to TRBD1 covers 11 bases. The J segment lost 5 bases and the V segment lost 4 bases, leaving 9 bases of the junction unmatched. The CDR3 covers 16 residues. Germline CDR1 is SGHAT and CDR2 is FQNNGV. In nucleotides, the CDR3 is TGTGCCAGCAGCTCCGGACAGGGGGCGTCGGGGTATGGCTACACCTTC. This codes for CASSSGQGASGYGYTF.

V usage is TRBV6-1 and J usage is TRBJ1-5; possible D gene TRBD1, 5 bases. The germline gives CDR1 MNHNS, CDR2 SASEGT. This CDR3 has 15 amino acids. V lost 4 bases, J lost 1 base, and 11 bases lay in between. The CDR3 DNA reads as TGTGCCAGCAGTGTAGACAGCACCAGCAATCAGCCCCAGCATTTT. Translated: CASSVDSTSNQPQHF.

In its sample, this clonotype was seen many times. The chain combines TRBV28 with TRBJ2-7, with 11 positions matching TRBD2. The CDR3 spans 17 residues. J gave up 0 bases and V 4 bases, and 8 bases lay outside the gene matches. Germline V lookup: CDR1 MDHEN, CDR2 SYDVKM. In nucleotides, the CDR3 is TGTGCCAGCAGTTGGGCTAGCGGGAGGTCCTTCTCCTACGAGCAGTACTTC. As protein: CASSWASGRSFSYEQYF.

The table lists this clonotype with a few counts. The CDR3 DNA reads TGTGCCAGCAAAGGGACTAGCGGCTACAATGAGCAGTTCTTC. Translated: CASKGTSGYNEQFF. The rearrangement links TRBV2 to TRBJ2-1, with TRBD2 identical over 11 bases. Germline CDR1 reads SNHLY; CDR2 reads FYNNEI. The CDR3 has 14 amino acids. J was trimmed by 3 bases and V by 7 bases; bases with no gene match: 2.

This chain uses TRBV29-1 with TRBJ2-1; 8 nucleotides align to TRBD2. The length of the CDR3 is 13 residues. CDR1 and CDR2 (germline): SQVTM, ANQGSEA. J lost 4 bases, V lost 5 bases, and 4 bases had no gene match. CDR3 bases: TGCAGCGTTACGGCGGGAGGATACAATGAGCAGTTCTTC. Its translation is CSVTAGGYNEQFF.